This T cell receptor (beta chain) is from a study of blood T cell repertoires in COVID-19. In germline, CDR1 is SGHTA, CDR2 FQGNSA. V shed 5 bases and J 8 bases; nucleotides not matched to a gene: 14. The CDR3 has 15 amino acids. Libraries were prepared by immunoSEQ multiplex PCR; TCRdb keeps only in-frame clonotypes and omits some of them. The repertoire holds nearly 300,000 clones, with roughly 83% as singletons. The sample comprised peripheral blood. V usage is TRBV7-2 and J usage is TRBJ1-1; 7 positions match TRBD1. The sequence derives from a human donor with COVID-19, enrolled during active disease. The donor label of this sample is uncertain. CDR3 DNA: TGTGCCAGCAGCCCCCGAAGGGACAGCCCAGAAGAAGCTTTCTTT. Protein sequence: CASSPRRDSPEEAFF.